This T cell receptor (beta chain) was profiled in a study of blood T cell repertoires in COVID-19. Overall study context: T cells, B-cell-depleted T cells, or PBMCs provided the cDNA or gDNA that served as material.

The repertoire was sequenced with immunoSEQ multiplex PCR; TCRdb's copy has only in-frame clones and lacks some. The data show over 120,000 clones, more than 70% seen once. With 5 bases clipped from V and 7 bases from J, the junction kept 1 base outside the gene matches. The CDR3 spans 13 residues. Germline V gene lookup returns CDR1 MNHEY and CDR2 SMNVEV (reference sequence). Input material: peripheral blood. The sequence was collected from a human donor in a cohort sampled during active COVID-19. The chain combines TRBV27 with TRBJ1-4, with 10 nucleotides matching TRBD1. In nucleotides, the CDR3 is TGTGCCAGCAGTGACAGGGGGCGTGAAAAACTGTTTTTT. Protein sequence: CASSDRGREKLFF.